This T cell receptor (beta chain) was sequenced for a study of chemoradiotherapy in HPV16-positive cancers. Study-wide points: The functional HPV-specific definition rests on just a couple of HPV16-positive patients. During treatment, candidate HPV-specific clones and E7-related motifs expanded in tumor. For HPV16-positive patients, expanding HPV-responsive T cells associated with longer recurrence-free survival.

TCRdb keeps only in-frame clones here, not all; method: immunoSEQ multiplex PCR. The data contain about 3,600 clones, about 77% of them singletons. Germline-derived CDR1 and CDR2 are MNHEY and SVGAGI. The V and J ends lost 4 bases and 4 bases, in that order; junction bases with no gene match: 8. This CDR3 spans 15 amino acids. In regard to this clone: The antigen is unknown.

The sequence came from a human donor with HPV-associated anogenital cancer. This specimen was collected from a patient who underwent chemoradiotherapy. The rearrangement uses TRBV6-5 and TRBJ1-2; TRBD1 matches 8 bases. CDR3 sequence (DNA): TGTGCCAGCAGTTTCCGTGGACAGGGAGTCTATGGCTACACCTTC. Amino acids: CASSFRGQGVYGYTF.